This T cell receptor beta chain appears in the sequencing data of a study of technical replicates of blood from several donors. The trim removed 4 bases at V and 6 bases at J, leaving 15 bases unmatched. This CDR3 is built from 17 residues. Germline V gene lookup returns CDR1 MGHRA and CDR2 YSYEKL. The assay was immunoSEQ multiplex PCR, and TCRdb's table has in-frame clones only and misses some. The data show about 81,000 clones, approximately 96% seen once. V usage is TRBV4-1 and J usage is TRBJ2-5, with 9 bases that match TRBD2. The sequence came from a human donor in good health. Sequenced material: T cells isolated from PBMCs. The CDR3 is CASSPLISGSDRKTQYF. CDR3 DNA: TGCGCCAGCAGCCCACTCATTAGCGGGAGTGATCGCAAGACCCAGTACTTC.